Listed below are T cell receptor beta chains from one sample, sequenced in a study of cytomegalovirus exposure and HLA in healthy donors. The table came from immunoSEQ multiplex PCR; TCRdb's copy has only in-frame clones and leaves some out. Of over 150,000 clones listed, 80% were seen once; the top ten hold 4% to 5%. Sequencing used PBMCs. Receptors originate from a man in his thirties or forties in good health and CMV-seronegative. The CDR3 runs from the conserved cysteine through the conserved F or W. The D gene is left open where the match is weak. For some rows the clone size is stated as once, few or many, or as a class when expanded; others skip it.

cdr3_aa cdr3_nt j_call d_call clone_size v_call
CASSLSGGVNTGELFF TGCGCCAGCAGCTTATCAGGGGGCGTGAACACCGGGGAGCTGTTTTTT TRBJ2-2 TRBD1 NA TRBV4-3
CASSSYREGARNEQYF TGTGCCAGCAGCTCGTACCGGGAGGGGGCAAGGAACGAGCAGTACTTC TRBJ2-7 NA NA TRBV11-2
CASSLWDSPYEQYF TGTGCCAGCAGTTTATGGGACAGCCCCTACGAGCAGTACTTC TRBJ2-7 NA few TRBV28
CASSLSVGAVMNTEAFF TGTGCCAGCAGCCTTAGCGTAGGTGCAGTGATGAACACTGAAGCTTTCTTT TRBJ1-1 NA NA TRBV7-2
CASSVGDSAYEQYF TGTGCCAGCAGCGTAGGGGACTCCGCCTACGAGCAGTACTTC TRBJ2-7 NA NA TRBV9
CSAPTPGEAFF TGCAGTGCTCCCACCCCAGGTGAAGCTTTCTTT TRBJ1-1 NA NA TRBV20-1
CASSLGESAKNIQYF TGTGCCAGCAGTTTAGGAGAGTCGGCCAAAAACATTCAGTACTTC TRBJ2-4 NA once TRBV28
CASSSLDRAASNQPQHF TGTGCCAGCAGCTCCCTGGACAGGGCAGCCAGCAATCAGCCCCAGCATTTT TRBJ1-5 TRBD1 once TRBV28
CASALDRATDTQYF TGTGCTAGTGCCTTAGACAGGGCCACAGATACGCAGTATTTT TRBJ2-3 TRBD1 NA TRBV12-5
CASSQDPQGALTLNQPQHF TGCGCCAGCAGCCAAGATCCCCAGGGGGCCCTCACCCTCAATCAGCCCCAGCATTTT TRBJ1-5 TRBD1 NA TRBV4-1
CASSYPAGSNSEQYF TGTGCCAGCAGTTACCCAGCGGGGTCCAACTCCGAGCAGTACTTC TRBJ2-7 TRBD2 few TRBV6-5
CASSSRYGGNYGYTF TGTGCCAGCAGTTCTAGGTATGGAGGGAACTATGGCTACACCTTC TRBJ1-2 NA NA TRBV5-4
CASSLGSGFTDTQYF TGTGCCAGCAGCTTAGGATCGGGATTCACAGATACGCAGTATTTT TRBJ2-3 NA once TRBV7-7
CASSWTGGEAFF TGTGCCAGCAGTTGGACAGGGGGTGAAGCTTTCTTT TRBJ1-1 TRBD1 NA TRBV6-5
CASSPLPRENTEAFF TGTGCCAGCTCACCACTGCCCCGGGAGAACACTGAAGCTTTCTTT TRBJ1-1 NA NA TRBV18
CASSSQTGTNSPLHF TGTGCCAGCAGCTCACAGACAGGGACCAATTCACCCCTCCACTTT TRBJ1-6 TRBD1 NA TRBV13
CASVQGGSYEQYF TGTGCCAGTGTCCAGGGGGGTTCCTACGAGCAGTACTTC TRBJ2-7 NA NA TRBV25-1
CASSGQMTYEQYF TGCGCCAGCAGCGGACAGATGACCTACGAGCAGTACTTC TRBJ2-7 NA NA TRBV5-1
CASSLRQLNTEAFF TGTGCCAGCAGCTTAAGACAGTTGAACACTGAAGCTTTCTTT TRBJ1-1 NA NA TRBV5-6
CASSPRAGYDEQFF TGCGCCAGCAGCCCCAGGGCAGGGTACGATGAGCAGTTCTTC TRBJ2-1 NA NA TRBV5-1
CASSDRSGNTIYF TGTGCCAGCAGTGACAGGTCTGGAAACACCATATATTTT TRBJ1-3 NA few TRBV2
CASSLNGPGQGSSIQYF TGTGCCAGCAGCTTAAATGGTCCCGGACAGGGTAGTAGCATTCAGTACTTC TRBJ2-4 TRBD1 NA TRBV7-3
CASSQERAVKMNTEAFF TGCGCCAGCAGCCAAGAGAGGGCAGTAAAAATGAACACTGAAGCTTTCTTT TRBJ1-1 NA NA TRBV4-1
CASSWTGKADTIYF TGTGCCAGCAGCTGGACAGGGAAAGCAGACACCATATACTTT TRBJ1-3 TRBD1 NA TRBV7-3
CATSQVSMNTEAFF TGTGCCACCAGCCAGGTTTCGATGAACACTGAAGCTTTCTTT TRBJ1-1 NA NA TRBV15
CASSVGPRGQGILNTEAFF TGTGCCAGCAGCGTAGGCCCTAGGGGACAGGGAATTTTGAACACTGAAGCTTTCTTT TRBJ1-1 TRBD1 few TRBV9
CASSIRTGATYEQYF TGTGCCAGCAGCATTAGGACAGGGGCAACCTACGAGCAGTACTTC TRBJ2-7 TRBD1 NA TRBV5-4
CASSFGPRGGINKQYF TGTGCCAGCAGTTTTGGGCCAAGGGGGGGTATAAACAAGCAGTACTTC TRBJ2-7 NA NA TRBV28
CASSFSFGYGYTF TGTGCCAGCAGTTTCTCCTTCGGGTATGGCTACACCTTC TRBJ1-2 NA NA TRBV28
CASSLPPQGYNEQFF TGTGCCAGCAGCTTGCCCCCGCAGGGCTACAATGAGCAGTTCTTC TRBJ2-1 NA NA TRBV5-4
CASSERAGVTYEQYF TGTGCCAGCAGTGAGAGGGCGGGGGTTACCTACGAGCAGTACTTC TRBJ2-7 TRBD2 NA TRBV6-1
CASSYAQNEKLFF TGTGCCAGCAGTTACGCTCAGAATGAAAAACTGTTTTTT TRBJ1-4 NA NA TRBV6-6
CASRLGPLAGGDTQYF TGTGCCAGCAGGCTAGGCCCACTAGCGGGAGGAGATACGCAGTATTTT TRBJ2-3 TRBD2 NA TRBV7-6
CASSERQGGTYEQYF TGTGCCAGCTCTGAGCGACAGGGGGGAACCTACGAGCAGTACTTC TRBJ2-7 TRBD1 once TRBV6-1
CASSQDFYESSSYGYTF TGCGCCAGCAGCCAAGATTTCTACGAGAGCTCTTCCTATGGCTACACCTTC TRBJ1-2 NA once TRBV4-1
CASSFYRGSLNTEAFF TGTGCCAGCAGTTTCTACAGGGGCTCGCTGAACACTGAAGCTTTCTTT TRBJ1-1 TRBD1 NA TRBV28
CSVGEGQGSTETF TGCAGCGTTGGGGAGGGGCAAGGGTCAACCGAGACCTTC TRBJ1-2 NA NA TRBV29-1
CSVDGGPGTGELFF TGCAGCGTGGATGGAGGGCCGGGCACCGGGGAGCTGTTTTTT TRBJ2-2 NA few TRBV29-1
CASSPGLAGGWTGELFF TGTGCCAGCAGCCCGGGACTAGCGGGAGGGTGGACCGGGGAGCTGTTTTTT TRBJ2-2 TRBD2 NA TRBV11-2
CAWSQEGVGYEQYF TGTGCCTGGAGCCAGGAGGGTGTCGGCTACGAGCAGTACTTC TRBJ2-7 NA once TRBV30
CASRQATNEKLFF TGCGCCAGCAGACAAGCAACTAATGAAAAACTGTTTTTT TRBJ1-4 NA few TRBV5-1
CASTPGVGETQYF TGTGCCAGCACACCAGGGGTAGGAGAGACCCAGTACTTC TRBJ2-5 NA NA TRBV9
CASSWDGGSRYEQYF TGTGCCAGCAGTTGGGACGGCGGGAGTAGGTACGAGCAGTACTTC TRBJ2-7 TRBD2 NA TRBV28
CAWRDRAIVDGYTF TGTGCCTGGAGGGACAGGGCGATCGTCGATGGCTACACCTTC TRBJ1-2 TRBD1 few TRBV30